This T cell receptor (beta chain) was obtained from a study of cytomegalovirus exposure and HLA in healthy donors. General study points: Common viral pathogens seemed, in a later analysis, to connect with several of the most significant clusters. Sequencing likely caused a cluster of highly shared sequence variants.

Germline assignment: CDR1 SGDLS and CDR2 YYNGEE. CDR3 length: 15 residues. Germline trimming cut 3 bases from V and 3 bases from J; bases unmatched to any gene: 9. The study ran its PCR with 60 Vbeta and 13 Jbeta primers. Data came from immunoSEQ multiplex PCR; TCRdb stores just in-frame clones and leaves some out. The sample has under 120,000 clones; less than 80% are singletons. Concerning this clone itself: Its antigen is unidentified.

The V and J genes are TRBV9 and TRBJ2-7; TRBD1 matches at 7 bases. Sequencing was done on a sample of PBMCs. The clonotype comes from a woman in her thirties or forties in good health and CMV-seronegative. The CDR3 loop is CASSGSGTDFYEQYF. The CDR3 region has the DNA TGTGCCAGCAGCGGTTCCGGGACAGACTTCTACGAGCAGTACTTC.